The T cell receptor (beta chain) described here comes from a study of blood T cell repertoires in COVID-19. Study-wide background: Samples of COVID-19 (acute and convalescent) were obtained from the United States, Italy and Spain. PBMCs, B-cell-depleted T cells, or T cells were the source of the cDNA or gDNA that made up the material.

Original processing notes: Counts of nucleated cells, estimated from reference gene primer amplification, were obtained. The data were produced by immunoSEQ multiplex PCR, yet TCRdb's version contains in-frame clones alone and is incomplete. V and J calls and clone size follow that table, whereas D and trimming were derived from the DNA. Among 150,000 to 200,000 clones, around 86% were seen once, and the ten largest hold more than 7.5%. Germline V gene data show CDR1 as LNHDA and CDR2 as SQIVND (reference sequence). The V segment lost 7 bases and the J segment 4 bases; nucleotides outside the gene matches: 12. This CDR3 contains 17 residues.

The V gene is TRBV19, the J gene TRBJ2-3; 12 bases align to TRBD2. Sequencing was done on a sample of peripheral blood. The clonotype comes from a man over 45 with active or convalescent COVID-19. Written as DNA, the CDR3 is TGTGCCAGTACCCCCGGGACTAGCGGGCTCAAGGCAGATACGCAGTATTTT. Translating it yields CASTPGTSGLKADTQYF.